The rows below give T cell receptor beta chains drawn from one sample of a study of beta chain features in type 1 diabetes. Sequencing used immunoSEQ multiplex PCR; TCRdb keeps in-frame clones, though not all of them. The repertoire holds 680,000 or so clones, with about an eighth as singletons. Sequences were obtained from naive CD4+ T cells from blood. The receptor set was obtained from a man aged 18 to 30 with type 1 diabetes. Both conserved end residues are part of each CDR3. Fields, in order: V gene, D gene, J gene, clone size, CDR3 DNA, CDR3 protein. A D gene is named only where the DNA matches it firmly. A row's size may be missing; if present it is once, few, many or a size class.

>TRBV10-3|TRBD2|TRBJ2-3|few
TGTGCCATCGCGGGGCTAGCGGGGGCCGCCGGCCGCACAGATACGCAGTATTTT
CAIAGLAGAAGRTDTQYF
>TRBV29-1|NA|TRBJ1-1|NA
TGCAGCGCCAGGTGGGAGCGACTGAACCTGAACACTGAAGCTTTCTTT
CSARWERLNLNTEAFF
>TRBV7-2|TRBD1|TRBJ2-2|few
TGTGCCAGCAGCTTAGGGAGGACAGGGGGAGGCACAGCCGGGGAGCTGTTTTTT
CASSLGRTGGGTAGELFF
>TRBV28|NA|TRBJ1-2|NA
TGTGCCAGCAGTTTCCAGCACTATGGCTACACCTTC
CASSFQHYGYTF
>TRBV30|NA|TRBJ1-4|NA
TGTGCCTACTCTGGACAGTCAACTAATGAAAAACTGTTTTTT
CAYSGQSTNEKLFF
>TRBV13|NA|TRBJ1-2|NA
TGTGCCAGCAGAACCGAGGGGGGTAACTATGGCTACACCTTC
CASRTEGGNYGYTF
>TRBV30|NA|TRBJ1-1|NA
TGTGCCTGGAGTTCTATTGCGAACACTGAAGCTTTCTTT
CAWSSIANTEAFF
>TRBV13|NA|TRBJ1-1|NA
TGTGCCAGCAGCAAAAACAGGGTACGTACTGAAGCTTTCTTT
CASSKNRVRTEAFF
>TRBV4-1|NA|TRBJ2-6|few
TGCGCCAGCAGCCAAGATGTTGTGGGGGCTGGGGCCAACGTCCTGACTTTC
CASSQDVVGAGANVLTF
>TRBV30|NA|TRBJ1-6|few
TGTGCCTGGAATCGGGATCCTCGGGATTCACCCCTCCACTTT
CAWNRDPRDSPLHF
>TRBV12-5|NA|TRBJ1-2|NA
TGTGCTAGTGGTTTGTCTGACAGCGCTAACTATGGCTACACCTTC
CASGLSDSANYGYTF
>TRBV9|NA|TRBJ1-1|NA
TGTGCCAGCAGCGTAGAAGACTCGCTAGGTATGAACACTGAAGCTTTCTTT
CASSVEDSLGMNTEAFF
>TRBV19|NA|TRBJ1-5|NA
TGTGCCAGTAGTATCAAGGGGGATAGCAATCAGCCCCAGCATTTT
CASSIKGDSNQPQHF
>TRBV7-2|TRBD1|TRBJ2-3|few
TGTGCCAGCAGTAATGGACAGGGGGAAGATACGCAGTATTTT
CASSNGQGEDTQYF
>TRBV27|NA|TRBJ1-2|few
TGTGCCAGCAGTTTATCGAGGCAGGAGGACTTCTATGGCTACACCTTC
CASSLSRQEDFYGYTF
>TRBV10-3|NA|TRBJ1-1|few
TGTGCCATCAGTGAGTCTAGGACATTGAACACTGAAGCTTTCTTT
CAISESRTLNTEAFF
>TRBV13|TRBD2|TRBJ2-1|NA
TGTGCCAGCAGCCAGACTAGCGGGGGGGCTGATGAGCAGTTCTTC
CASSQTSGGADEQFF
>TRBV5-1|NA|TRBJ2-7|once
TGCGCCAGCAGCTTGGCGGCAGGACTCTCCTACGAGCAGTACTTC
CASSLAAGLSYEQYF
>TRBV7-9|NA|TRBJ2-5|NA
TGTGCCAGCAGCCGGACTCTAGCGCAAGAGACCCAGTACTTC
CASSRTLAQETQYF
>TRBV29-1|NA|TRBJ1-1|few
TGCAGCGTTGCCCCCGGCGGTAGGGCCACGAACACTGAAGCTTTCTTT
CSVAPGGRATNTEAFF
>TRBV7-2|NA|TRBJ2-5|NA
TGTGCCAGCAGCTTAGAACCCCGTTGGACCCAGTACTTC
CASSLEPRWTQYF
>TRBV30|NA|TRBJ1-2|NA
TGTGCCGGCACCTATAGCGGCTATGGCTACACCTTC
CAGTYSGYGYTF
>TRBV29-1|NA|TRBJ1-1|NA
TGCAGCGTCCGTACAGAGAACACTGAAGCTTTCTTT
CSVRTENTEAFF
>TRBV30|NA|TRBJ2-3|NA
TGTGCCTGGAGTGTATGGGGACCCCAACCCTATTTT
CAWSVWGPQPYF
>TRBV7-7|TRBD1|TRBJ2-3|few
TGTGCTAGCAGCTTGACAGGGGGCTTCACAGATACGCAGTATTTT
CASSLTGGFTDTQYF
>TRBV19|TRBD1|TRBJ2-1|NA
TGTGCCAGTAGTCCCGAGGGGACAGGGGATTCCTACAATGAGCAGTTCTTC
CASSPEGTGDSYNEQFF
>TRBV30|NA|TRBJ2-7|NA
TGTGCCTGGAGGTTTGCGGGTGTATACGAGCAGTACTTC
CAWRFAGVYEQYF
>TRBV7-8|NA|TRBJ1-1|few
TGTGCCAGCAGCCCCGCGGGGGGTCGGACTGAAGCTTTCTTT
CASSPAGGRTEAFF
>TRBV19|TRBD1|TRBJ2-7|NA
TGTGCCAGTAGTACAGCCGGGACAGGGGTTTACGAGCAGTACTTC
CASSTAGTGVYEQYF
>TRBV6-5|NA|TRBJ1-1|NA
TGTGCCAGCAGTCTGGGGCCGGGATCCGCTGAAGCTTTCTTT
CASSLGPGSAEAFF
>TRBV5-1|NA|TRBJ1-1|few
TGCGCCAGCAGCTTGGGTCTGACAGAGTTGAACACTGAAGCTTTCTTT
CASSLGLTELNTEAFF
>TRBV10-3|TRBD1|TRBJ2-5|NA
TGTGCCATCAGCGGGACAGGGGGCATCCCCGAGACCCAGTACTTC
CAISGTGGIPETQYF
>TRBV30|NA|TRBJ2-3|few
TGTGCCTGGAGAAGACATAGCACAGATACGCAGTATTTT
CAWRRHSTDTQYF
>TRBV19|NA|TRBJ2-1|few
TGTGCCAGTAGTGGGCTCAGCTCCTACAATGAGCAGTTCTTC
CASSGLSSYNEQFF
>TRBV19|NA|TRBJ1-1|NA
TGTGCCAGTAGTCTGGTCGCTGAAGCTTTCTTT
CASSLVAEAFF
>TRBV29-1|NA|TRBJ2-2|few
TGCAGCGCCAGAGGAGCAGGAGTCACCGGGGAGCTGTTTTTT
CSARGAGVTGELFF
>TRBV6-5|NA|TRBJ2-3|NA
TGTGCCAGCAGTTACTCGCGGGATGGGGCGCAGTATTTT
CASSYSRDGAQYF
>TRBV2|TRBD2|TRBJ2-5|NA
TGTGCCAGCAGTGAAGCTAGCGGGGGGGAGACCCAGTACTTC
CASSEASGGETQYF
>TRBV29-1|NA|TRBJ2-1|NA
TGCAGCGCCTCCGGGACAAAGTACAATGAGCAGTTCTTC
CSASGTKYNEQFF
>TRBV18|NA|TRBJ2-7|NA
TGTGCCAGCTCACCACAGGGGAGGGAGCAGTACTTC
CASSPQGREQYF